At least ten counts were recorded for the clone carrying this T cell receptor beta chain. What it binds is unknown. The time point denotes: newly diagnosed GD, antithyroid drugs for less than 3 months. The TCR library was made from RNA that had been extracted from PBMCs in TRIzol. American Thyroid Association guidelines were used to diagnose Graves' disease. In Xi'an, China, an endocrinology department was the source of patients. TCR beta libraries were built with iRepertoire HTBI primers and Arm-PCR of CDR3 regions. A single record per CDR3 protein comes from TCRdb applying MiXCR to the multiplex PCR reads. The sample contains around 400,000 distinct CDR3 sequences, over 14% of which appear only once. Trimming took off 3 bases at V and 4 bases at J, with 11 bases between the two ends. The CDR3 covers 13 residues. Germline CDR1 SQVTM, CDR2 ANQGSEA. This record comes from a study of regulatory T cells in long-lasting Graves disease. Study-level findings and limits: Persistent disease samples used TRBV28, TRBJ1-2 and TRBJ2-5 preferentially.

These data were likewise used in another study, on T cells in Graves' hyperthyroidism and ophthalmopathy.

The starting material was peripheral blood mononuclear cells (PBMCs), obtained at new diagnosis, from a patient treated with antithyroid drugs. The chain couples TRBV29-1 to TRBJ2-3; the D is unclear. This receptor was taken from a woman aged 40 to 49 with Graves disease. CDR3 region: CSVDSTGADTQYF. CDR3 nucleotide sequence: TGCAGCGTTGATAGTACGGGTGCAGATACGCAGTATTTT.